The clone carrying this TCR beta chain was found once. What it binds is unknown. This specimen belongs to a study of shared clonotypes between healthy human individuals. Study context: The study used three CD4 naive, three CD4 memory, two CD8 naive and one CD8 memory plate per donor. The study, taken as a whole, reports: Few donors restricted represented genetic and exposure-history diversity.

J gave up 6 bases and V 1 base, and 3 bases lay outside the gene matches. CDR1 is SGHRS and CDR2 is YFSETQ in the germline V gene. The length of the CDR3 is 13 residues. It was CD45RO-negative cells, positively selected for CCR7, that made up naive CD8 cells, with terminally differentiated effector memory CD45RA+ cells excluded. The method was immunoSEQ multiplex PCR; TCRdb's version includes in-frame clones alone and lacks a portion of them. Of fewer than 1 million clones in the sample, roughly 96% were seen once. Sequences were obtained from naive CD8+ T cells sorted from blood. The chain combines TRBV5-1 with TRBJ2-7; 8 nucleotides match TRBD2. The receptor's source is a man aged 25-40 years in good health. The CDR3 DNA is TGCGCCAGCAGCTTGCCGGGACTAGTCGAGCAGTACTTC. It yields the protein CASSLPGLVEQYF.